The 22 T cell receptor beta chains presented below share a single source sample, sequenced in a study of blood T cells in healthy people across ages. The use of a sample-barcoded 5' primer and a J-beta primer mix characterized a second PCR of about 6 to 11 cycles. TCRdb fed the 5' RACE reads into MiXCR, producing one record per CDR3 protein. The data hold approximately 490,000 distinct CDR3 sequences, with under 30% observed a single time. A further study also used this sample, focusing on T cells of mothers and their children.

Sequenced: blood. The source is a boy between 5 and 17 years old in good health.

This clonotype has only a few counts. A junction boundary mismatches the germline segment, possibly from a read error. This chain links TRBV29-1 with TRBJ2-5; maybe TRBD1 (6 bases). The germline CDR1 and CDR2 sequences are SQVTM and ANQGSEA. CDR3 size: 10 residues. CDR3 sequence (DNA): TGCAGCGTAGACCAGACAGGAAGGGTCTTC. Protein: CSVDQTGRVF.

The sample holds a few counts of this clonotype. This chain connects TRBV9 to TRBJ2-1; D gene unclear. This CDR3 is 15 amino acids long. Germline CDR1 reads SGDLS; CDR2 reads YYNGEE. V lost 6 bases and J lost 8, with 21 bases in between. The DNA for the CDR3 is TGTGCCAGCACCCGTTCCCCTAACGAAATCGATGAGCAGTTCTTC. Translating gives CASTRSPNEIDEQFF.

V gene TRBV29-1 combines with J gene TRBJ2-5; 8 nucleotides align to TRBD1. The end of the DNA is better explained by TRBJ2-7, so the J call may be wrong. Germline V gene sequence: CDR1 SQVTM, CDR2 ANQGSEA. CDR3 length: 15 amino acids. Here the CDR3 reads CSVRPETGAGYEQYF. CDR3 sequence (DNA): TGCAGCGTTCGCCCCGAGACAGGGGCTGGCTACGAGCAGTACTTC.

Comment on this clonotype: Mismatch with germline at one junction end may stem from a read error. The gene calls are TRBV12-3 or TRBV12-4 and TRBJ1-1; D possibly corresponds to TRBD1 (5 bases). This CDR3 comprises 18 residues. This CDR3 reads CASSLALRGVGLNTEAFF. The CDR3 DNA follows: TGTGCCAGCAGCTTAGCGCTAAGGGGTGTAGGATTGAACACTGAAGCTTTCTTT.

The chain has TRBV10-3 and TRBJ1-6; D not resolved. Germline CDR1 reads ENHRY; CDR2 reads SYGVKD. CDR3 size: 13 residues. Trimming stripped 6 bases from V and 1 base from J, with 4 bases between. CDR3 amino acids: CAIRDSYNSPLHF. The CDR3, as DNA: TGTGCCATCAGGGATTCCTATAATTCACCCCTCCACTTT.

The V and J genes are TRBV2 and TRBJ2-5; the D call may be TRBD1 or TRBD2 (6 bases each). The J call could be wrong; TRBJ2-7 is a better fit for the DNA end. The CDR3 loop spans 13 amino acids. Germline CDR1 and CDR2: SNHLY and FYNNEI. Here the CDR3 DNA reads TGTGCCAGCGGGGGGCCGACAGAGTACGAGCAGTACTTC. It translates to CASGGPTEYEQYF.

The chain has TRBV20-1 and TRBJ1-4; no firm D call. This CDR3 comprises 13 residues. Trimming took 3 bases from V and 8 from J, leaving 13 bases between them. Germline-derived CDR1 and CDR2 are DFQATT and SNEGSKA (reference sequence). The CDR3 nucleotides are TGCAGTGCTAGGGCCGGAGCGGGGGAAAAACTGTTTTTT. It translates to CSARAGAGEKLFF.

The chain employs TRBV28 and TRBJ1-1; D remains unclear. Germline assignment: CDR1 MDHEN and CDR2 SYDVKM. Trimming pared 3 bases from V and 3 bases from J, leaving 14 bases between. This CDR3 region has 15 residues. CDR3 amino acids: CASSLSAIWDTEAFF. The CDR3 coding sequence is TGTGCCAGCAGTTTGTCCGCCATTTGGGACACTGAAGCTTTCTTT.

There are a few counts of this clonotype. This chain uses TRBV5-4 with TRBJ2-4, with D possibly TRBD2 on 5 matching bases. The germline V gene has CDR1 SGHNT and CDR2 YYREEE (reference sequence). The V and J ends lost 1 base and 1 base respectively, with 12 bases between them. This CDR3 is built from 16 residues. CDR3 residues: CASSLNPRGAKNIQYF. DNA of the CDR3: TGTGCCAGCAGCTTGAACCCTAGAGGGGCCAAAAACATTCAGTACTTC.

The J gene is TRBJ2-7, the V gene TRBV20-1, with 10 bases identical to TRBD1. CDR1 DFQATT and CDR2 SNEGSKA come from the germline V gene (reference sequence). V gave up 4 bases and J gave up 3 bases; unmatched junction bases: 9. The CDR3 covers 15 residues. The CDR3, as DNA: TGCAGTGCTATCGACAGGGGGCGAACCAGCTACGAGCAGTACTTC. Translated, it gives CSAIDRGRTSYEQYF.

This chain joins TRBV6-1 and TRBJ2-5, with unresolved D. This CDR3 has 13 amino acids. Trimming removed 6 bases from V and 4 bases from J, with 12 bases in between. Germline V gene lookup returns CDR1 MNHNS and CDR2 SASEGT. CDR3 coding DNA: TGTGCCAGCAGGGTAACCTCAGGAGAGACCCAGTACTTC. It translates to CASRVTSGETQYF.

This clonotype occurred a few times. The chain links TRBV5-1 to TRBJ2-1; D perhaps matches TRBD2 (5 bases). CDR1 and CDR2 from the germline V gene are SGHRS and YFSETQ. The germline V and J ends were trimmed by 4 bases and 7 bases, with 18 bases remaining between them. CDR3 length: 15 residues. This CDR3 reads CASSPFGVVENEQFF. Written as DNA, the CDR3 is TGCGCCAGCAGCCCATTCGGGGTGGTGGAAAATGAGCAGTTCTTC.

This chain uses TRBV5-1 with TRBJ2-3, with TRBD2 matching 13 bases. Trimming cost V 4 bases and J 5 bases; bases outside gene matches: 7. Germline V CDR1 and CDR2: SGHRS, YFSETQ. The length of the CDR3 is 16 residues. The CDR3 sequence is CASSTGLAGAVDTQYF. The DNA of the CDR3 is TGCGCCAGCAGCACAGGACTAGCGGGAGCGGTAGATACGCAGTATTTT.

V usage is TRBV21-1 and J usage is TRBJ2-7; the table assigns TRBD2, which was not confirmed against the DNA. TRBV21-1 is a listed pseudogene. The CDR3 is 16 amino acids. This CDR3 reads CASSKVFQGLTYEQYF. The CDR3 DNA sequence: TGTGCCAGCAGCAAAGTTTTCCAGGGACTGACTTACGAGCAGTACTTC.

This clonotype was found a few times. V and J are TRBV9 and TRBJ2-5, with D unresolved. CDR3 size: 12 residues. Trimming removed 4 bases from V and 5 bases from J, with 9 bases in between. CDR1 is SGDLS and CDR2 is YYNGEE in the germline V gene. In DNA, the CDR3 is TGTGCCAGCAGCTCATCTTCGGAGACCCAGTACTTC. It codes for CASSSSSETQYF. The full variable domain, with the rest looked up from reference TRBV9 and TRBJ2-5, is DSGVTQTPKHLITATGQRVTLRCSPRSGDLSVYWYQQSLDQGLQFLIQYYNGEERAKGNILERFSAQQFPDLHSELNLSSLELGDSALYFCASSSSSETQYFGPGTRLLVL.

The chain uses TRBV12-5 and TRBJ2-1; D ambiguous. The tail of the sequence fits TRBJ2-5 better, so the J call may be wrong. The CDR3 covers 16 residues. Germline V gene lookup returns CDR1 LGHNT and CDR2 FRNRAP. CDR3 DNA: TGTGCTAGTGGTTTGGTATCGGCGGATTTAGTGGAGACCCAGTACTTC. Protein: CASGLVSADLVETQYF.

The chain joins TRBV6-1 to TRBJ1-5; D perhaps matches TRBD1 (5 bases). Germline CDR1 MNHNS, CDR2 SASEGT. The CDR3 is made up of 15 amino acids. V was cut by 1 base and J by 6 bases, with 13 bases left in between. CDR3 nucleotides: TGTGCCAGCAGTGAAGGGGGGGATGAATTTCAGCCCCAGCATTTT. It encodes CASSEGGDEFQPQHF.

This clonotype turned up a few times. The chain couples TRBV9 to TRBJ1-4; D gene unclear. V lost 3 bases and J 4 bases, leaving 7 bases between the germline ends. Germline V gene sequence: CDR1 SGDLS, CDR2 YYNGEE. CDR3 length: 13 amino acids. This CDR3 is CASSGRSNEKLFF. CDR3 coding DNA: TGTGCCAGCAGCGGACGGAGTAATGAAAAACTGTTTTTT.

Here the CDR3 DNA reads TGCAGCGTTAGGTCCGGGGTCTACGAGCAGTACTTC. Translated, it gives CSVRSGVYEQYF. The chain employs TRBV29-1 and TRBJ2-7, with D tentatively TRBD2 (5 bases). Germline V gene sequence: CDR1 SQVTM, CDR2 ANQGSEA. CDR3 length: 12 amino acids. The V gene lost 5 bases and the J gene lost 3 bases, with 11 bases spanning the gap.

The CDR3 protein is CASSRTFYEQYF. The CDR3 DNA reads as TGTGCCAGCAGCCGGACCTTCTACGAGCAGTACTTC. The chain carries TRBV7-2 and TRBJ2-7; D gene uncertain. The germline V and J ends were trimmed by 5 bases and 3 bases, with 8 bases remaining between them. This CDR3 is built from 12 residues. The germline V gene encodes CDR1 SGHTA and CDR2 FQGNSA.

The table lists this clonotype with a few counts. The chain uses TRBV28 and TRBJ2-7; tentatively, D is TRBD1 (6 bases). Trimming removed 2 bases from V and 5 bases from J, with 16 bases in between. CDR3 length: 15 residues. Germline values: CDR1 MDHEN, CDR2 SYDVKM. Written as DNA, the CDR3 is TGTGCCAGCAGTTTAATAAGCCAGGGGAAGCACGAGCAGTACTTC. Translated: CASSLISQGKHEQYF.

The rearrangement links TRBV9 to TRBJ1-1; no definite D call. Germline-derived CDR1 and CDR2 are SGDLS and YYNGEE. The CDR3 consists of 15 residues. The V end was cut by 0 bases, the J end by 2 bases, with 11 bases between. Written as DNA, the CDR3 is TGTGCCAGCAGCGTAGAGGCAAGTCCTAACACTGAAGCTTTCTTT. It codes for CASSVEASPNTEAFF.